The rows below give T cell receptor beta chains drawn from one sample of a study of CD8 T cells in Susac syndrome. MiXCR was run by TCRdb on the immunoSEQ multiplex PCR reads, yielding one entry per CDR3 protein. The table records 150,000 or so distinct CDR3 sequences, 94% of them present only once. The sample taken for sequencing was CD4+ T cells from PBMCs. The receptor set was obtained from a human donor with multiple sclerosis. Both conserved end residues are trimmed from each CDR3. Not all rows give a size; the values are once, few, many and, for expanded clones, a class.

abundance	v_gene	j_gene	CDR3aa
NA	TRBV5-6	TRBJ2-1	ASSLQLPFETGGISEQF
NA	TRBV9	TRBJ2-1	ASSVSEAEQF
once	TRBV25-1	TRBJ1-4	ASSDVNRPENEKLF
NA	TRBV20-1	TRBJ2-6	SAGDRTSSGANVLT
NA	TRBV29-1	TRBJ2-3	SVTGLATYTDTQY
once	TRBV11-2	TRBJ1-2	ASSVGSGTAYGYT
NA	TRBV6-5	TRBJ1-1	ASSQGGGSEAF
NA	TRBV6-5	TRBJ2-7	ASSSRKGHEQY
once	TRBV18	TRBJ2-3	ASSPGLAGGTDTQY
once	TRBV29-1	TRBJ2-5	SVEWLAEQETQY
NA	TRBV28	TRBJ1-1	ASSQGQINTEAF
NA	TRBV12-3/TRBV12-4	TRBJ2-7	ASSFGREERPEQY
NA	TRBV29-1	TRBJ2-7	SVHPQGDEQY
NA	TRBV11-1	TRBJ2-5	ASSLQGGLETQY
NA	TRBV7-9	TRBJ1-2	ASSSGQINYGYT
NA	TRBV3-1	TRBJ2-2	ASSQEAYTGELF
NA	TRBV30	TRBJ2-5	AWSRGSLGTQY
NA	TRBV15	TRBJ2-3	ATSRRQGDTQY
NA	TRBV7-9	TRBJ1-2	ASSRWRGEYHYGYT
NA	TRBV11-2	TRBJ2-2	ASSRFTWTSGYTGELF
once	TRBV4-1	TRBJ1-1	ASSQVTPTEAF
NA	TRBV28	TRBJ1-3	ATSELGSGNTIY
NA	TRBV7-2	TRBJ2-2	ASSPIRLAGVSTGELF
NA	TRBV6-6	TRBJ2-3	ATTVLGQGPDTQY
NA	TRBV30	TRBJ1-2	AWSVTGVGGYT
NA	TRBV28	TRBJ2-7	ASNSKPEAYEQY
NA	TRBV6-2/TRBV6-3	TRBJ2-3	ASSPRVVAGYRSTDTQY
NA	TRBV12-3/TRBV12-4	TRBJ1-5	ASRREGNQPQH
NA	TRBV10-3	TRBJ2-3	AISPGPGRENTDTQY
NA	TRBV5-1	TRBJ2-3	ASSFRDEGDTQY
once	TRBV30	TRBJ2-1	AWSAPGSGRAKF
once	TRBV20-1	TRBJ2-5	SARGGGAETQY
NA	TRBV24-1	TRBJ2-4	ATSDTGRVQY
NA	TRBV11-2	TRBJ2-2	ASSPPGTVNTGELF
once	TRBV6-5	TRBJ2-7	ASSLYRGPGYEQY
once	TRBV20-1	TRBJ2-1	SAVRQGAPEESSYNEQF
NA	TRBV20-1	TRBJ2-4	SAREKRENIQY
NA	TRBV20-1	TRBJ2-3	SARSFRGGRSDTQY
NA	TRBV20-1	TRBJ2-1	SGGLTYNEQF
few	TRBV18	TRBJ2-7	ASRPAGGSYEQY
NA	TRBV28	TRBJ1-1	ASSLRLGGSNTEAF
NA	TRBV7-9	TRBJ2-2	ASSQSGGRGLDTGELF
NA	TRBV19	TRBJ2-7	ASSPQPGEAYEQY
NA	TRBV19	TRBJ2-3	ASSGLAGGPLSDTQY
NA	TRBV5-4	TRBJ2-2	ASRNGNTGELF
NA	TRBV7-2	TRBJ2-5	ASGAGPWETQY
NA	TRBV6-5	TRBJ1-1	ASSSGLKRSEAF
NA	TRBV3-1	TRBJ2-5	ASRGGGVQETQY